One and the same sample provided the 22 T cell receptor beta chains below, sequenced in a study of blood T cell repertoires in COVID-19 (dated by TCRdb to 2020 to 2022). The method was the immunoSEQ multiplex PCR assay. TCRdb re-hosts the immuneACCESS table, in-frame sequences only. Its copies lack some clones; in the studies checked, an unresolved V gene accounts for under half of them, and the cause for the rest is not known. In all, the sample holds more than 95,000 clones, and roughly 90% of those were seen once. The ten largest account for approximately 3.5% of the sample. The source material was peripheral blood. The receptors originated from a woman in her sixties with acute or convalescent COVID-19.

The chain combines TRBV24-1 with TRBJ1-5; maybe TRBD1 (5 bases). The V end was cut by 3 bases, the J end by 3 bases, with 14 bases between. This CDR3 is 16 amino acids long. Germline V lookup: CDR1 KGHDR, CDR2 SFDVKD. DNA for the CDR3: TGTGCCACCAGTGATACCCAGGGTACCCTCAATCAGCCCCAGCATTTT. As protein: CATSDTQGTLNQPQHF.

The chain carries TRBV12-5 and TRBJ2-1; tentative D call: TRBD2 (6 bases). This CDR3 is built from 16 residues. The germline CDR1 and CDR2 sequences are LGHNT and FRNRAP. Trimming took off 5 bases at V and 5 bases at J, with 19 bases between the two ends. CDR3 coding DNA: TGTGCTAGTGGTCCCAGTAGCGGATGGTTCAACAATGAGCAGTTCTTC. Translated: CASGPSSGWFNNEQFF.

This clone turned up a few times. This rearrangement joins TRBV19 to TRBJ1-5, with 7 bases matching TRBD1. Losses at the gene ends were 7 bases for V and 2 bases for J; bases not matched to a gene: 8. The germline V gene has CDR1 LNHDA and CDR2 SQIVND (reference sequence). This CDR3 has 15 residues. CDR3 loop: CASTLDRVGNQPQHF. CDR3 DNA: TGTGCCAGTACCCTCGACAGGGTGGGCAATCAGCCCCAGCATTTT.

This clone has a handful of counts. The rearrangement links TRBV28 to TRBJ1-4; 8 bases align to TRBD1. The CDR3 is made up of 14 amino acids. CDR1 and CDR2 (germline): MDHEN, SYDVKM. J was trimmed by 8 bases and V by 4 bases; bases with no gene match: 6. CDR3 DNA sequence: TGTGCCAGCAGTTCTCAGGGGGCAGACGAAAAACTGTTTTTT. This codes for CASSSQGADEKLFF.

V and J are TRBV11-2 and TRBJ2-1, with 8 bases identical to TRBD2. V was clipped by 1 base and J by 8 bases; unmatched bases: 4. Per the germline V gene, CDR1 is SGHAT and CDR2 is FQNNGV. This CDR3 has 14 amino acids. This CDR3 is CASSLAGGPYEQFF. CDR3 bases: TGTGCCAGCAGCTTAGCGGGAGGGCCCTATGAGCAGTTCTTC.

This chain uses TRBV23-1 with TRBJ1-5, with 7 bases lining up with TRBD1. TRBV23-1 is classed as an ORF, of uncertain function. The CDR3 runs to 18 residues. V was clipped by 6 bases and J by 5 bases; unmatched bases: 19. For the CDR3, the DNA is TGCGCCAGCAGCCCTAAATGGTCGACAGGGTCTGCACATCAGCCCCAGCATTTT. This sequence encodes CASSPKWSTGSAHQPQHF.

The CDR3 sequence: CAWSPTSGRWGEQFF. For the CDR3, the DNA is TGTGCCTGGAGTCCGACTAGCGGGAGGTGGGGTGAGCAGTTCTTC. The rearrangement uses TRBV30 and TRBJ2-1; 13 bases are a match to TRBD2. V lost 2 bases and J lost 9; bases outside the gene matches: 7. Germline CDR1 is GTSNPN and CDR2 is SVGIG (reference sequence). The CDR3 runs 15 residues.

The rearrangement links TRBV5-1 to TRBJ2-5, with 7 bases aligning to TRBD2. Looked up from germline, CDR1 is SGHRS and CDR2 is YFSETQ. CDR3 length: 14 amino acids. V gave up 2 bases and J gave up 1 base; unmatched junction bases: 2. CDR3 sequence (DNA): TGCGCCAGCAGCTTCGGGGGGACCCAAGAGACCCAGTACTTC. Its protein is CASSFGGTQETQYF.

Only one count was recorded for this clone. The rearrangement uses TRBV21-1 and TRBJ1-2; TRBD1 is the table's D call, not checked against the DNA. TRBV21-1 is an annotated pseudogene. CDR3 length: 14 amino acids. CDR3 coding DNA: TGTGCCAGCAGCAAAGCGACAGGTTCCTATGGCTACACCTTC. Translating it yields CASSKATGSYGYTF.

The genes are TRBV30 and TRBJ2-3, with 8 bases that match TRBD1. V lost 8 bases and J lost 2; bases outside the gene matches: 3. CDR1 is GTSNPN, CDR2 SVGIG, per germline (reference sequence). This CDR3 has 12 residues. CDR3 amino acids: CAEGQVTDTQYF. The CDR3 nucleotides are TGTGCCGAGGGACAGGTCACAGATACGCAGTATTTT.

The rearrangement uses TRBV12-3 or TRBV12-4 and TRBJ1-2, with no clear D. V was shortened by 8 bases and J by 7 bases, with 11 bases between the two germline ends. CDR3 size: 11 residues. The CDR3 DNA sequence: TGTGCCAGCGGTAACCGTAGTGGCTACACCTTC. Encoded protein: CASGNRSGYTF.

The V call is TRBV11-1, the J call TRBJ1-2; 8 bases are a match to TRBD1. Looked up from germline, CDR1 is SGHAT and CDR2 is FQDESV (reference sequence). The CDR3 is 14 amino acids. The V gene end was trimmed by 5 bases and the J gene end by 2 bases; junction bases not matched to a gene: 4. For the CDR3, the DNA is TGTGCCAGCAGCCCCCGGACAGGGAACTATGGCTACACCTTC. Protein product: CASSPRTGNYGYTF.

The CDR3 loop is CASSPKQGSDTEAFF. The CDR3 region has the DNA TGTGCCAGCTCACCTAAACAGGGGTCGGACACTGAAGCTTTCTTT. The rearrangement links TRBV18 to TRBJ1-1; 7 bases fit TRBD1. CDR1 and CDR2 (germline): KGHSH, LQKENI. This CDR3 spans 15 amino acids. Trimming at V came to 3 bases and at J to 3 bases, leaving 7 bases not matched to a gene. Based on the CDR3 plus reference TRBV18 and TRBJ1-1, the full variable domain is NAGVMQNPRHLVRRRGQEARLRCSPMKGHSHVYWYRQLPEEGLKFMVYLQKENIIDESGMPKERFSAEFPKEGPSILRIQQVVRGDSAAYFCASSPKQGSDTEAFFGQGTRLTVV.

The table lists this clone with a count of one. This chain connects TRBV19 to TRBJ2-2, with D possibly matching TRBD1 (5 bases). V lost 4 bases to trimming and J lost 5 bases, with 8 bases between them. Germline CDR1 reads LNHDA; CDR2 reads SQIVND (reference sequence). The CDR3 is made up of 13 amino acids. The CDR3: CASSNKGTGELFF. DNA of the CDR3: TGTGCCAGTAGTAACAAGGGGACCGGGGAGCTGTTTTTT.

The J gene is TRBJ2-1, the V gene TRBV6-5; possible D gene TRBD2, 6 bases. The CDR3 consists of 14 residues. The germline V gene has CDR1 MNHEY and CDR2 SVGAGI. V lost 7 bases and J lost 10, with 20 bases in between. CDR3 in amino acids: CASTPEGVGREQFF. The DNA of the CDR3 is TGTGCCAGCACCCCCGAGGGTGTTGGGAGGGAGCAGTTCTTC.

CDR3 protein: CAWSVGRGLLAGALSRETQYF. The CDR3 DNA follows: TGTGCCTGGAGTGTAGGCCGGGGACTGCTAGCGGGAGCCCTAAGCAGGGAGACCCAGTACTTC. The V gene is TRBV30, the J gene TRBJ2-5; TRBD2 matches 10 bases. The CDR3 consists of 21 residues. Germline V gene data show CDR1 as GTSNPN and CDR2 as SVGIG (reference sequence). J gave up 5 bases and V 0 bases, and 24 bases lay outside the gene matches.

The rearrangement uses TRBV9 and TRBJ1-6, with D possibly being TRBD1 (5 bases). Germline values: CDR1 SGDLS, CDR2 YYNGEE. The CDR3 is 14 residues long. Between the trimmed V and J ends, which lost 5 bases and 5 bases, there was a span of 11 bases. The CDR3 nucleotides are TGTGCCAGCAGTGGCGGAGGGGATAATTCACCCCTCCACTTT. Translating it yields CASSGGGDNSPLHF.

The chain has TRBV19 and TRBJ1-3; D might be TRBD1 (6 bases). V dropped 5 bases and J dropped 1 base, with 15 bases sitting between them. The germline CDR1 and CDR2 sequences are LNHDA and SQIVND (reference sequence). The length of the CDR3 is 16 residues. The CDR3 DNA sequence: TGTGCCAGTAGTCCCCGGGGGGGCATATCTGGAAACACCATATATTTT. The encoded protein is CASSPRGGISGNTIYF.

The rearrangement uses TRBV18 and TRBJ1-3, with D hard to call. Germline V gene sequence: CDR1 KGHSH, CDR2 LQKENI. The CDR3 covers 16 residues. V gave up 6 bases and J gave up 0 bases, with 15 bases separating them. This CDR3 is CASSGAGSNSGNTIYF. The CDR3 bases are TGTGCCAGCTCGGGCGCGGGGTCCAACTCTGGAAACACCATATATTTT.

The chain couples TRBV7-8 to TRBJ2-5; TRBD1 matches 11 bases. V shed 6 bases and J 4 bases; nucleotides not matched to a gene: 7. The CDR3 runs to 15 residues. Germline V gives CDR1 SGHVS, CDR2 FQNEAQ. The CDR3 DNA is TGTGCCAGCAGGCAGGACAGGGGGCGAGTAGAGACCCAGTACTTC. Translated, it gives CASRQDRGRVETQYF. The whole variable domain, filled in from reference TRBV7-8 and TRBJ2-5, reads GAGVSQSPRYKVAKRGQDVALRCDPISGHVSLFWYQQALGQGPEFLTYFQNEAQLDKSGLPSDRFFAERPEGSVSTLKIQRTQQEDSAVYLCASRQDRGRVETQYFGPGTRLLVL.

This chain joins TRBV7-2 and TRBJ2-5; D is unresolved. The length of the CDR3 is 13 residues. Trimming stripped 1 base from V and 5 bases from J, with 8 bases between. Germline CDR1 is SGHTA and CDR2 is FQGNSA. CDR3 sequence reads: CASSLGARETQYF. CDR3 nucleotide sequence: TGTGCCAGCAGCTTAGGAGCTAGGGAGACCCAGTACTTC.

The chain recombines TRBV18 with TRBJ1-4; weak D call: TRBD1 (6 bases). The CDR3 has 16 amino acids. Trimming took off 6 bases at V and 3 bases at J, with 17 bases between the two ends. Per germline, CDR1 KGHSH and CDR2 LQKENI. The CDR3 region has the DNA TGTGCCAGCTCCGTGCGGGGGCATATGGCTAATGAAAAACTGTTTTTT. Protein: CASSVRGHMANEKLFF.